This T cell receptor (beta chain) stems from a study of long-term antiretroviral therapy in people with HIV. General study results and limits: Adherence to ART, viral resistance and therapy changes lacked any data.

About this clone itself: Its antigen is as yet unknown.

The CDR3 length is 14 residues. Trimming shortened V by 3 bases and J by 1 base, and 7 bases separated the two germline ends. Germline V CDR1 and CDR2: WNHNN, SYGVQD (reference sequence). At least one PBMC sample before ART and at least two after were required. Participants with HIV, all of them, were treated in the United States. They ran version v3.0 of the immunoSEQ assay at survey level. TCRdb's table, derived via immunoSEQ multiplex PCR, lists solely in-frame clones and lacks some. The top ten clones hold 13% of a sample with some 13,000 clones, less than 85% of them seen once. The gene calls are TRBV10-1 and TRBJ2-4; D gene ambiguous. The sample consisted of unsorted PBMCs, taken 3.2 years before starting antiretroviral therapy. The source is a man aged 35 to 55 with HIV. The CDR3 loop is CASSETDAKNIQYF. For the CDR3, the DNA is TGCGCCAGCAGTGAAACGGATGCCAAAAACATTCAGTACTTC.